The 26 T cell receptor beta chains presented below share a single source sample, sequenced in a study of early T cells in non-severe SARS-CoV-2 infection. TCRdb used MiXCR to reprocess the 5' RACE reads, holding one entry per CDR3 protein. The sample holds 100,000 to 120,000 distinct CDR3 sequences; around an eighth are singletons and the top ten take around 3%. The sequencing sample was made of whole blood. The source of these receptors is an adult who was a healthcare worker with PCR-confirmed SARS-CoV-2 infection or an uninfected control (not recorded which).

In its sample, this clonotype was seen a few times. The J gene is TRBJ2-7, the V gene TRBV29-1; maybe TRBD2 (6 bases). Per germline, CDR1 SQVTM and CDR2 ANQGSEA. The V end was cut by 3 bases, the J end by 2 bases, with 11 bases between. This CDR3 has 13 amino acids. The CDR3 loop is CSVDGGGTYEQYF. Written as DNA, the CDR3 is TGCAGCGTTGACGGTGGGGGGACCTACGAGCAGTACTTC.

This clonotype was seen at least ten times. The chain has TRBV28 and TRBJ2-5; D is perhaps TRBD1 (5 bases). V shed 7 bases and J shed 1 base, with 22 bases lying between them. This CDR3 spans 17 amino acids. The germline gives CDR1 MDHEN, CDR2 SYDVKM. The CDR3 coding sequence is TGTGCCAGCACCCTTGGTGGCTTGGGGCCGCTCCAAGAGACCCAGTACTTC. It translates to CASTLGGLGPLQETQYF.

The rearrangement joins TRBV7-3 to TRBJ2-3; D uncertain. The ends were cut back, 4 bases at V and 7 bases at J, with 15 bases in the middle. The CDR3 loop spans 14 amino acids. The germline V gene has CDR1 SGHTA and CDR2 FQGTGA. CDR3 amino acids: CASSSRPEKNTQYF. CDR3 nucleotides: TGTGCCAGCAGCTCCCGGCCGGAGAAAAATACGCAGTATTTT.

This clonotype was counted only a few times. CDR3 sequence: CASSSVSGANVLTF. In nucleotides, the CDR3 is TGTGCCAGCAGTTCGGTTTCTGGGGCCAACGTCCTGACTTTC. The J gene is TRBJ2-6, the V gene TRBV6-6; D call uncertain. In germline, CDR1 is MNHNY, CDR2 SVGAGI (reference sequence). The CDR3 totals 14 residues. V lost 4 bases to trimming and J lost 1 base, with 5 bases between them.

This sequence joins TRBV5-1 and TRBJ2-7; D gene ambiguous. The V and J ends lost 4 bases and 2 bases respectively, with 10 bases between them. This CDR3 has 13 residues. Germline loops: CDR1 SGHRS, CDR2 YFSETQ. The CDR3 coding sequence is TGCGCCAGCAGCAAGGACCGACCCTACGAGCAGTACTTC. Protein sequence: CASSKDRPYEQYF.

The rearrangement joins TRBV18 to TRBJ1-6; D not resolved. From germline, CDR1 is KGHSH and CDR2 LQKENI. The CDR3 length is 14 residues. With 0 bases removed from V and 9 bases from J, the gap between germline ends came to 9 bases. CDR3 DNA sequence: TGTGCCAGCTCACCACCGGGGAAGACTTCACCCCTCCACTTT. Translation gives CASSPPGKTSPLHF.

This clonotype was counted at least ten times. The chain joins TRBV7-9 to TRBJ2-5; tentative D call: TRBD2 (6 bases). This CDR3 has 18 residues. Germline lookup yields CDR1 SEHNR and CDR2 FQNEAQ (reference sequence). The V and J ends lost 2 bases and 5 bases respectively, with 24 bases between them. CDR3 sequence (DNA): TGTGCCAGCAGCTTACCTATTCCCCCGGGACTCCGCCGGGAGACCCAGTACTTC. It codes for CASSLPIPPGLRRETQYF.

The rearrangement links TRBV20-1 to TRBJ1-2; D gene uncertain. V was trimmed by 0 bases and J by 1 base, leaving 12 bases between them. Germline assignment: CDR1 DFQATT and CDR2 SNEGSKA (reference sequence). The length of the CDR3 is 15 residues. In DNA form, the CDR3 reads TGCAGTGCTAGAGATCTCCTAACTATTAACTATGGCTACACCTTC. As protein: CSARDLLTINYGYTF.

A word on this clonotype: One end of the junction varies from germline; a read error may be responsible. The genes are TRBV2 and TRBJ2-3; D not resolved. CDR1 is SNHLY, CDR2 FYNNEI, per germline. The CDR3 contains 11 residues. The CDR3 bases are TGTGCCAGCAGTGTCCTAATAGGGCCCAATTTT. Its translation is CASSVLIGPNF. Full variable domain (missing parts from reference TRBV2 and TRBJ2-3): EPEVTQTPSHQVTQMGQEVILRCVPISNHLYFYWYRQILGQKVEFLVSFYNNEISEKSEIFDDQFSVERPDGSNFTLKIRSTKLEDSAMYFCASSVLIGPNFGPGTRLTVL.

This rearrangement joins TRBV20-1 to TRBJ2-7; 7 bases map to TRBD1. This CDR3 is 14 amino acids long. In germline, CDR1 is DFQATT, CDR2 SNEGSKA (reference sequence). V dropped 3 bases and J dropped 4; count of bases not matched to a gene: 9. CDR3 DNA: TGCAGTGCTAGTCAACCGGGACAGACATACGAGCAGTACTTC. Its protein is CSASQPGQTYEQYF.

Comment on this clonotype: Its ends do not fully match the called genes, so a read error is possible. V gene TRBV7-6 combines with J gene TRBJ2-7; D is uncertain. This CDR3 has 14 amino acids. The V gene's germline CDR1 is SGHVS and CDR2 FNYEAQ. The CDR3 spells CVSSLMYSSYEQYF. In DNA, the CDR3 is TGTGTCAGCAGCTTGATGTACTCCTCCTACGAGCAGTACTTC.

This clonotype was seen only a few times. The chain joins TRBV21-1 to TRBJ2-3. TRBV21-1 is assigned pseudogene status. The CDR3 sequence is 14 residues long. The CDR3 here is CASSKGRIADTQYF. The DNA of the CDR3 is TGTGCCAGCAGCAAAGGAAGGATCGCAGATACGCAGTATTTT.

This clonotype was seen a few times. This sequence joins TRBV29-1 and TRBJ2-1, with 10 bases fitting TRBD2. The CDR3 consists of 13 residues. Germline V gene data show CDR1 as SQVTM and CDR2 as ANQGSEA. The V gene end was trimmed by 1 base and the J gene end by 7 bases; junction bases not matched to a gene: 1. This CDR3 reads CSVEASGSNEQFF. The CDR3 DNA sequence: TGCAGCGTTGAAGCTAGCGGGAGTAATGAGCAGTTCTTC.

This clonotype has at least ten counts. The chain joins TRBV20-1 to TRBJ1-1; 7 positions match TRBD1. Germline V lookup: CDR1 DFQATT, CDR2 SNEGSKA (reference sequence). V lost 3 bases to trimming and J lost 5 bases; unmatched junction nucleotides: 6. CDR3 length: 13 residues. The CDR3 is CSARERGRTEAFF. CDR3 nucleotide sequence: TGCAGTGCTAGGGAGAGGGGGCGTACTGAAGCTTTCTTT.

This clonotype was picked up a small number of times. The CDR3 DNA is TGCAGCGCCGGACTAGCGGGAGCCCGGAGTGAGCAGTTCTTC. This sequence encodes CSAGLAGARSEQFF. The chain links TRBV29-1 to TRBJ2-1, with 13 nucleotides matching TRBD2. The CDR3 has 14 amino acids. V shed 7 bases and J 9 bases; nucleotides not matched to a gene: 9. CDR1 is SQVTM and CDR2 is ANQGSEA in the germline V gene.

The V and J genes are TRBV5-4 and TRBJ2-7, with 7 nucleotides matching TRBD1. V shed 6 bases, J shed 0 bases, and the junction held 9 bases outside the gene matches. Germline CDR1 and CDR2: SGHNT and YYREEE (reference sequence). This CDR3 has 15 amino acids. CDR3 loop: CASTSRTGNSYEQYF. The CDR3 region has the DNA TGTGCCAGCACCTCGAGGACAGGCAACTCCTACGAGCAGTACTTC. The whole variable domain, remainder taken from reference TRBV5-4 and TRBJ2-7, is ETGVTQSPTHLIKTRGQQVTLRCSSQSGHNTVSWYQQALGQGPQFIFQYYREEENGRGNFPPRFSGLQFPNYSSELNVNALELDDSALYLCASTSRTGNSYEQYFGPGTRLTVT.

This clonotype has a handful of counts. V and J are TRBV6-2 or TRBV6-3 and TRBJ2-3, with TRBD2 matching 7 bases. Losses at the gene ends were 4 bases for V and 0 bases for J; bases not matched to a gene: 7. The CDR3 has 16 residues. Per the germline V gene, CDR1 is MNHEY and CDR2 is SVGEGT. The CDR3 loop is CASSSFTSASTDTQYF. For the CDR3, the DNA is TGTGCCAGCAGTTCCTTCACTAGCGCTAGCACAGATACGCAGTATTTT.

This clonotype was picked up a small number of times. The rearrangement uses TRBV7-2 and TRBJ2-1; the D is unclear. The CDR3 totals 16 residues. The germline V gene has CDR1 SGHTA and CDR2 FQGNSA. V dropped 6 bases and J dropped 6 bases, with 21 bases sitting between them. CDR3 bases: TGTGCCAGCAGTTTCAAACGTGGGGTACCGGTCAATGAGCAGTTCTTC. This codes for CASSFKRGVPVNEQFF.

This clonotype was picked up a small number of times. The chain couples TRBV11-2 to TRBJ2-4, with TRBD1 identical over 10 bases. This CDR3 region has 17 residues. The V segment lost 5 bases and the J segment 0 bases; nucleotides outside the gene matches: 7. The germline V gene has CDR1 SGHAT and CDR2 FQNNGV. CDR3 in amino acids: CASSLTTGGTAKNIQYF. The CDR3 region has the DNA TGTGCCAGCAGCCTTACGACAGGGGGCACAGCCAAAAACATTCAGTACTTC.

This clonotype was seen ten or more times. The chain carries TRBV30 and TRBJ1-1; D gene unclear. V lost 3 bases and J lost 4, with 12 bases in between. Germline lookup yields CDR1 GTSNPN and CDR2 SVGIG (reference sequence). The CDR3 totals 13 residues. The CDR3 DNA is TGTGCCTGGAGGCAAATCGGAAGCACTGAAGCTTTCTTT. As protein: CAWRQIGSTEAFF.

The chain couples TRBV28 to TRBJ1-3; D gene ambiguous. Trimming left V 4 bases short and J 6 bases short, with 13 bases between. The CDR3 totals 14 residues. Germline-derived CDR1 and CDR2 are MDHEN and SYDVKM. CDR3 bases: TGTGCCAGCAGTTCGGGGTCCGTGGAAAACACCATATATTTT. Its protein is CASSSGSVENTIYF. Filled out from reference TRBV28 and TRBJ1-3, the complete variable domain reads DVKVTQSSRYLVKRTGEKVFLECVQDMDHENMFWYRQDPGLGLRLIYFSYDVKMKEKGDIPEGYSVSREKKERFSLILESASTNQTSMYLCASSSGSVENTIYFGEGSWLTVV.

This clonotype has more than one count but fewer than ten. J is TRBJ1-1 and V is TRBV6-5; D is possibly TRBD1 (6 bases). Trimming removed 3 bases from V and 6 bases from J, with 20 bases in between. This CDR3 has 16 amino acids. The germline CDR1 and CDR2 sequences are MNHEY and SVGAGI. The CDR3 DNA sequence: TGTGCCAGCAGTTATGGTGGGGGGCGGGTAAGCGCTGAAGCTTTCTTT. It encodes CASSYGGGRVSAEAFF.

A few counts support this clonotype. This chain uses TRBV6-5 with TRBJ1-1; 8 nucleotides match TRBD1. V was pared by 4 bases and J by 5 bases, with 15 bases of the junction left unmatched. The CDR3 extends over 17 amino acids. Germline values: CDR1 MNHEY, CDR2 SVGAGI. In DNA, the CDR3 is TGTGCCAGCAGTTCCCCCGGCAGGGGGCTAGTAGGGACTGAAGCTTTCTTT. It specifies CASSSPGRGLVGTEAFF.

V and J are TRBV11-2 and TRBJ2-1; D remains ambiguous. The length of the CDR3 is 12 residues. CDR1 and CDR2 (germline): SGHAT, FQNNGV. Trimming shortened V by 2 bases and J by 8 bases, and 7 bases separated the two germline ends. The chain's CDR3 is CASSLYWHEQFF. The CDR3 DNA is TGTGCCAGCAGCTTATATTGGCATGAGCAGTTCTTC.

There are many counts of this clonotype. The genes are TRBV9 and TRBJ2-5, with D tentatively TRBD2 (5 bases). CDR3 size: 13 residues. Germline loops: CDR1 SGDLS, CDR2 YYNGEE. V lost 4 bases, J lost 7 bases, and 14 bases lay in between. CDR3 coding DNA: TGTGCCAGCAGCATCGGAGGTGTGGGGACCCAGTACTTC. This sequence encodes CASSIGGVGTQYF.

This clonotype has just a few counts. J is TRBJ2-7 and V is TRBV2, with 7 nucleotides matching TRBD2. CDR3 length: 16 residues. With V trimmed by 0 bases and J by 1 base, 6 bases remained unmatched. Per germline, CDR1 SNHLY and CDR2 FYNNEI. CDR3 bases: TGTGCCAGCAGTGAAGCTAAGGGGACTACGTCCTACGAGCAGTACTTC. This encodes CASSEAKGTTSYEQYF.